The 27 T cell receptor beta chains presented below share a single source sample, sequenced in a study of T cells after yellow fever vaccination. TCRdb fed the 5' RACE reads into MiXCR, producing one record per CDR3 protein. The sample lists some 390,000 distinct CDR3 sequences, 6.2% occurring once. The sample here was PBMCs, taken 5 days after the yellow fever booster vaccination. These receptors all stem from a man aged 30 to 45 who received the YFV17D yellow fever vaccine.

V usage is TRBV27 and J usage is TRBJ2-1, with TRBD2 matching over 16 bases. The CDR3 has 16 amino acids. Germline V gene lookup returns CDR1 MNHEY and CDR2 SMNVEV (reference sequence). The ends lost 6 bases at V and 4 bases at J; junction bases unmatched: 3. CDR3 sequence (DNA): TGTGCCAGCAGGGGACTAGCGGGAGGGTCTTACAATGAGCAGTTCTTC. It yields the protein CASRGLAGGSYNEQFF.

This clonotype appeared a few times. The rearrangement links TRBV7-8 to TRBJ1-5; possibly TRBD1 for D (6 bases). V was cut by 1 base and J by 3 bases, with 13 bases left in between. The CDR3 has 16 residues. Germline V lookup: CDR1 SGHVS, CDR2 FQNEAQ. This chain's CDR3 is CASSLVGAGYNQPQHF. The CDR3 DNA sequence: TGTGCCAGCAGCTTAGTGGGGGCCGGTTACAATCAGCCCCAGCATTTT.

This clonotype has a handful of counts. This rearrangement joins TRBV5-1 to TRBJ1-1, with 7 bases matching TRBD1. The germline V gene encodes CDR1 SGHRS and CDR2 YFSETQ. The CDR3 is made up of 15 amino acids. V shed 4 bases, J shed 4 bases, and the junction held 10 bases outside the gene matches. For the CDR3, the DNA is TGCGCCAGCAGCGAGGGACAGCTGGGAGGCACTGAAGCTTTCTTT. Encoded protein: CASSEGQLGGTEAFF.

The chain recombines TRBV7-3 with TRBJ2-3; D might be TRBD1 (8 bases). The V end lost 5 bases, the J end lost 2 bases, and 14 bases lay between the germline ends. The CDR3 totals 15 residues. The V gene's germline CDR1 is SGHTA and CDR2 FQGTGA. CDR3 loop: CASSLQGGHTDTQYF. Written as DNA, the CDR3 is TGTGCCAGCAGCCTACAGGGGGGGCACACAGATACGCAGTATTTT.

This clonotype was found many times. This chain links TRBV6-1 with TRBJ1-5; no clear D. Germline assignment: CDR1 MNHNS and CDR2 SASEGT. The ends were cut back, 5 bases at V and 2 bases at J, with 10 bases in the middle. The CDR3 has 14 amino acids. The chain's CDR3 is CASSRGPGNQPQHF. The CDR3 DNA reads TGTGCCAGCAGTCGCGGGCCAGGCAATCAGCCCCAGCATTTT.

The chain couples TRBV5-1 to TRBJ2-7; maybe TRBD2 (6 bases). The CDR3 is 16 residues long. The germline V and J ends were trimmed by 1 base and 3 bases, with 17 bases remaining between them. Germline lookup yields CDR1 SGHRS and CDR2 YFSETQ. CDR3 in amino acids: CASSLMSGEGSYEQYF. In DNA form, the CDR3 reads TGCGCCAGCAGCTTGATGTCGGGAGAGGGTAGCTACGAGCAGTACTTC.

This clonotype was seen a few times. The chain has TRBV7-2 and TRBJ2-3, with 7 bases lining up with TRBD1. The CDR3 contains 17 residues. After removal of 1 base from V and 2 bases from J, the junction contained 9 bases not matched to a gene. Germline loops: CDR1 SGHTA, CDR2 FQGNSA. The CDR3, as DNA: TGTGCCAGCAGCTTAGTCGGCTACAGGGGAAACACAGATACGCAGTATTTT. Translating it yields CASSLVGYRGNTDTQYF.

The chain couples TRBV6-2 or TRBV6-3 to TRBJ2-2, with a tentative D call TRBD1 (5 bases). Trimming stripped 2 bases from V and 4 bases from J, with 14 bases between. The CDR3 runs 16 residues. The germline V gene encodes CDR1 MNHEY and CDR2 SVGEGT. The CDR3 region is CASSYPVGAPTGELFF. CDR3 in DNA: TGTGCCAGCAGTTACCCCGTTGGGGCGCCCACCGGGGAGCTGTTTTTT.

The sample holds many counts of this clonotype. The gene calls are TRBV29-1 and TRBJ2-2, with D possibly being TRBD1 (6 bases). The V end was cut by 6 bases, the J end by 1 base, with 9 bases between. CDR3 size: 13 residues. Germline V gene sequence: CDR1 SQVTM, CDR2 ANQGSEA. The CDR3: CSVIQGNTGELFF. For the CDR3, the DNA is TGCAGCGTCATACAGGGGAACACCGGGGAGCTGTTTTTT.

This clonotype was seen at least ten times. The chain recombines TRBV11-1 with TRBJ2-1, with 10 bases aligning to TRBD2. From germline, CDR1 is SGHAT and CDR2 FQDESV (reference sequence). Trimming at V came to 7 bases and at J to 4 bases, leaving 10 bases not matched to a gene. There are 16 residues in the CDR3. CDR3 amino acids: CASTPLLAGVYNEQFF. CDR3 DNA: TGTGCCAGCACTCCCCTTCTAGCGGGGGTTTACAATGAGCAGTTCTTC.

The rearrangement links TRBV6-1 to TRBJ2-1; D is unresolved. The CDR3 extends over 16 amino acids. Germline assignment: CDR1 MNHNS and CDR2 SASEGT. Trimming cost V 4 bases and J 5 bases, with 18 bases left between them. The CDR3 DNA is TGTGCCAGCAGTGTTAGACTCCCCGGTAGGAACAATGAGCAGTTCTTC. Its translation is CASSVRLPGRNNEQFF.

A few counts support this clonotype. This chain connects TRBV20-1 to TRBJ1-6; unclear D gene. CDR3 length equals 12 residues. CDR1 is DFQATT and CDR2 is SNEGSKA in the germline V gene (reference sequence). V gave up 0 bases and J gave up 7 bases, with 4 bases separating them. CDR3 sequence: CSAREGNSPLHF. DNA for the CDR3: TGCAGTGCTAGAGAGGGGAATTCACCCCTCCACTTT.

This clonotype has a handful of counts. The rearrangement links TRBV27 to TRBJ2-3, with TRBD2 as a possible D gene (5 bases). Between the trimmed V and J ends, which lost 5 bases and 4 bases, there was a span of 16 bases. The CDR3 covers 15 residues. Germline-derived CDR1 and CDR2 are MNHEY and SMNVEV (reference sequence). The CDR3 DNA follows: TGTGCCAGCAGTCTCGGGGTCAACCGGGCAGATACGCAGTATTTT. As protein: CASSLGVNRADTQYF.

This chain links TRBV7-2 with TRBJ2-1, with D perhaps TRBD2 (5 bases). V lost 1 base and J lost 9, with 16 bases in between. CDR1 and CDR2 (germline): SGHTA, FQGNSA. This CDR3 spans 15 amino acids. The CDR3 sequence: CASSLGTAGIGEQFF. The DNA for the CDR3 is TGTGCCAGCAGCTTAGGTACGGCCGGGATTGGTGAGCAGTTCTTC.

This clonotype was found many times. The CDR3 is CASSLALAGGETYNEQFF. As DNA, the CDR3 is TGTGCCAGCAGCTTAGCACTAGCGGGAGGAGAGACCTACAATGAGCAGTTCTTC. The chain uses TRBV7-8 and TRBJ2-1; 12 bases map to TRBD2. The CDR3 has 18 amino acids. V lost 0 bases, J lost 2 bases, and 5 bases stayed unmatched. Germline V lookup: CDR1 SGHVS, CDR2 FQNEAQ.

This clonotype occurred many times. The chain joins TRBV6-5 to TRBJ2-7; 11 nucleotides match TRBD2. This CDR3 region has 17 residues. Germline V lookup: CDR1 MNHEY, CDR2 SVGAGI. With V trimmed by 0 bases and J by 1 base, 5 bases remained unmatched. The CDR3 loop reads CASSYSGGTSGSYEQYF. CDR3 in DNA: TGTGCCAGCAGTTACTCTGGTGGGACTAGCGGATCCTACGAGCAGTACTTC.

V and J are TRBV7-2 and TRBJ2-1; the match to TRBD1 covers 11 bases. The CDR3 spans 14 residues. Germline CDR1 SGHTA, CDR2 FQGNSA. V gave up 4 bases and J gave up 7 bases; unmatched junction bases: 3. The CDR3 here is CASSWTGGLNEQFF. The CDR3 DNA sequence: TGTGCCAGCAGCTGGACAGGGGGCTTAAATGAGCAGTTCTTC.

This clonotype was counted a few times. This sequence joins TRBV20-1 and TRBJ2-3; 8 bases align to TRBD2. The CDR3 is 15 residues long. Germline assignment: CDR1 DFQATT and CDR2 SNEGSKA (reference sequence). V dropped 3 bases and J dropped 4; count of bases not matched to a gene: 9. CDR3 amino acids: CSASTLAGSSDTQYF. The CDR3 nucleotides read TGCAGTGCTAGTACGCTAGCGGGTTCCTCAGATACGCAGTATTTT.

The rearrangement uses TRBV30 and TRBJ2-3; tentatively, D is TRBD1 (6 bases). Per germline, CDR1 GTSNPN and CDR2 SVGIG (reference sequence). Deletions cut 0 bases from V and 6 bases from J, with 10 bases between. The length of the CDR3 is 13 residues. In DNA, the CDR3 is TGTGCCTGGAGTGTAACAGGGTTGGATACGCAGTATTTT. It codes for CAWSVTGLDTQYF.

In its sample, this clonotype was seen a few times. The chain carries TRBV9 and TRBJ2-7; 10 bases align to TRBD2. CDR1 is SGDLS and CDR2 is YYNGEE in the germline V gene. This CDR3 contains 17 residues. The V gene end was trimmed by 4 bases and the J gene end by 3 bases; junction bases not matched to a gene: 13. In DNA form, the CDR3 reads TGTGCCAGCAGCCCAGGGGGAATACTAGCGGGAAACTACGAGCAGTACTTC. Protein: CASSPGGILAGNYEQYF. Full variable domain (remainder filled in from reference TRBV9 and TRBJ2-7): DSGVTQTPKHLITATGQRVTLRCSPRSGDLSVYWYQQSLDQGLQFLIQYYNGEERAKGNILERFSAQQFPDLHSELNLSSLELGDSALYFCASSPGGILAGNYEQYFGPGTRLTVT.

This clonotype was picked up a small number of times. The V and J genes are TRBV6-1 and TRBJ2-1; TRBD2 agrees at 8 bases. CDR1 and CDR2 from the germline V gene are MNHNS and SASEGT. J was trimmed by 5 bases and V by 6 bases; bases with no gene match: 12. The CDR3 has 16 residues. In DNA form, the CDR3 reads TGTGCCAGCAGCCCCGGACTAAAAGCGGGAGACAATGAGCAGTTCTTC. This codes for CASSPGLKAGDNEQFF.

The table lists this clonotype with a few counts. The chain is built from TRBV5-1 and TRBJ2-5, with D perhaps TRBD2 (5 bases). The V end lost 3 bases, the J end lost 5 bases, and 20 bases lay between the germline ends. CDR1 is SGHRS, CDR2 YFSETQ, per germline. The CDR3 runs 16 residues. The DNA for the CDR3 is TGCGCCAGCAGCTCAGCGGTACTACAAGGTGGGGAGACCCAGTACTTC. Translated, it gives CASSSAVLQGGETQYF.

This clonotype occurred a few times. The chain recombines TRBV18 with TRBJ2-5, with 7 bases identical to TRBD1. Germline trimming cut 0 bases from V and 5 bases from J; bases unmatched to any gene: 6. In germline, CDR1 is KGHSH, CDR2 LQKENI. The CDR3 totals 15 residues. Here the CDR3 reads CASSPPTGISETQYF. The CDR3 DNA reads TGTGCCAGCTCACCACCGACAGGGATTTCGGAGACCCAGTACTTC.

This clonotype was seen ten or more times. The chain links TRBV20-1 to TRBJ2-3, with 9 bases matching TRBD2. CDR1 and CDR2 from the germline V gene are DFQATT and SNEGSKA (reference sequence). After removal of 4 bases from V and 2 bases from J, the junction contained 7 bases not matched to a gene. The CDR3 is 15 residues long. The CDR3: CSANSGSGVTDTQYF. In DNA form, the CDR3 reads TGCAGTGCTAATAGCGGGAGCGGGGTCACAGATACGCAGTATTTT.

V is TRBV7-2 and J is TRBJ2-4; D gene ambiguous. CDR1 and CDR2 (germline): SGHTA, FQGNSA. The CDR3 totals 14 residues. V lost 0 bases, J lost 2 bases, and 5 bases lay in between. The chain's CDR3 is CASSLAETKNIQYF. The DNA of the CDR3 is TGTGCCAGCAGCTTAGCAGAAACCAAAAACATTCAGTACTTC.

This chain uses TRBV18 with TRBJ2-3, with TRBD1 as a possible D gene (5 bases). Germline V lookup: CDR1 KGHSH, CDR2 LQKENI. V shed 4 bases and J shed 4 bases, with 15 bases lying between them. The CDR3 runs 15 residues. In DNA form, the CDR3 reads TGTGCCAGCTCACGAATCGGACAAGAGCCAGATACGCAGTATTTT. Translating it yields CASSRIGQEPDTQYF.

The gene calls are TRBV9 and TRBJ2-2; D is unresolved. V dropped 4 bases and J dropped 6 bases, with 16 bases sitting between them. Germline V CDR1 and CDR2: SGDLS, YYNGEE. This CDR3 has 15 amino acids. DNA for the CDR3: TGTGCCAGCAGCCCACTCAGTAGCAAGGCCGGGGAGCTGTTTTTT. Its translation: CASSPLSSKAGELFF.